One and the same sample provided the 20 T cell receptor beta chains below, sequenced in a study of T-cell memory formation after mild COVID-19. TCRdb ran MiXCR on the 5' RACE reads and lists one entry per CDR3 protein. The sample includes around 190,000 distinct CDR3 sequences, approximately 18% seen only once; the top ten take roughly 4.3%. Material: PBMCs or a T cell subset sorted from them (not recorded which). These receptors were taken from a man in his late teens or twenties who had mild COVID-19 (a few samples of this study predate the infection). Cell type and time point are not known.

This clonotype has just a few counts. The chain couples TRBV4-1 to TRBJ1-1; a weak D match, TRBD1 (5 bases). CDR3 length: 16 amino acids. Between the trimmed V and J ends, which lost 6 bases and 1 base, there was a span of 18 bases. Germline V gene sequence: CDR1 MGHRA, CDR2 YSYEKL. The CDR3 loop reads CASRKTVFGANTEAFF. The CDR3 DNA follows: TGCGCCAGCAGGAAGACAGTCTTCGGTGCGAACACTGAAGCTTTCTTT.

V gene TRBV2 combines with J gene TRBJ2-7; D tentatively reads TRBD1 or TRBD2 (7 bases each). The germline gives CDR1 SNHLY, CDR2 FYNNEI. Trimming took off 8 bases at V and 3 bases at J, with 14 bases between the two ends. This CDR3 has 13 amino acids. CDR3 protein: CASSRGGLYEQYV. The CDR3 nucleotides are TGTGCCAGCTCCAGGGGGGGACTCTACGAGCAGTACGTC.

This clonotype appeared many times. J is TRBJ2-1 and V is TRBV7-2; unclear D gene. Germline-derived CDR1 and CDR2 are SGHTA and FQGNSA. Between the trimmed V and J ends, which lost 1 base and 2 bases, there was a span of 9 bases. CDR3 length: 15 amino acids. The CDR3 DNA is TGTGCCAGCAGCTTAGGGGCATACACCTACAATGAGCAGTTCTTC. It is translated as CASSLGAYTYNEQFF.

The CDR3 DNA follows: TGTGCCAGCAGCTTAAGCGGGGGAATAAAGTATGGGCCCGAAACGCGAACAGATACGCAGTATTTT. Its translation is CASSLSGGIKYGPETRTDTQYF. This chain connects TRBV7-3 to TRBJ2-3, with TRBD2 matching 7 bases. Germline assignment: CDR1 SGHTA and CDR2 FQGTGA. This CDR3 region has 22 residues. Germline trimming cut 1 base from V and 3 bases from J; bases unmatched to any gene: 25.

This clonotype has a handful of counts. The V and J genes are TRBV20-1 and TRBJ1-6; D might be TRBD1 (5 bases). From germline, CDR1 is DFQATT and CDR2 SNEGSKA (reference sequence). There are 13 residues in the CDR3. Trimming stripped 6 bases from V and 6 bases from J, with 12 bases between. This CDR3 is CSAPGRINSPLHF. CDR3 DNA sequence: TGCAGTGCCCCGGGACGGATTAATTCACCCCTCCACTTT.

This clonotype has a handful of counts. CDR3 loop: CASSLTSGEQFF. Written as DNA, the CDR3 is TGTGCCAGCAGTCTTACTAGCGGTGAGCAGTTCTTC. The J gene is TRBJ2-1, the V gene TRBV7-9; TRBD2 matches 8 bases. J lost 9 bases, V lost 6 bases, and 4 bases had no gene match. This CDR3 is built from 12 residues. Germline values: CDR1 SEHNR, CDR2 FQNEAQ (reference sequence).

This clonotype has only a few counts. J is TRBJ1-1 and V is TRBV6-5; D might be TRBD1 (6 bases). This CDR3 has 13 residues. V lost 2 bases and J 10 bases, leaving 14 bases between the germline ends. The germline V gene encodes CDR1 MNHEY and CDR2 SVGAGI. The CDR3 loop reads CASSYLGNRAAFF. The CDR3 DNA reads TGTGCCAGCAGTTACCTAGGGAACAGGGCAGCTTTCTTT.

This clonotype was detected a few times. The chain couples TRBV27 to TRBJ2-3, with D possibly matching TRBD2 (7 bases). V was trimmed by 7 bases and J by 2 bases, leaving 16 bases between them. The length of the CDR3 is 15 residues. Germline assignment: CDR1 MNHEY and CDR2 SMNVEV (reference sequence). For the CDR3, the DNA is TGTGCCAGCAAGGGGGGGACTTACTACACAGATACGCAGTATTTT. Translation gives CASKGGTYYTDTQYF.

This chain connects TRBV5-1 to TRBJ2-7; 10 nucleotides line up with TRBD1. The length of the CDR3 is 16 residues. Germline CDR1 reads SGHRS; CDR2 reads YFSETQ. Losses at the gene ends were 4 bases for V and 3 bases for J; bases not matched to a gene: 10. CDR3 sequence (DNA): TGCGCCAGCAGCCTAGAACCCGGGACAGGGGTCTACGAGCAGTACTTC. It is translated as CASSLEPGTGVYEQYF.

The chain has TRBV4-3 and TRBJ2-1, with 10 bases that match TRBD2. The CDR3 runs 14 residues. Germline trimming cut 0 bases from V and 10 bases from J; bases unmatched to any gene: 3. CDR1 is LGHNA, CDR2 YSLEER, per germline. The CDR3, as DNA: TGCGCCAGCAGCCAAGAGCCTAGCGGGGGAGAGCAGTTCTTC. Translating it yields CASSQEPSGGEQFF.

This clonotype came up many times. The rearrangement joins TRBV7-2 to TRBJ2-3; TRBD2 matches 8 bases. Germline V gene data show CDR1 as SGHTA and CDR2 as FQGNSA. The CDR3 spans 15 residues. V shed 1 base, J shed 3 bases, and the junction held 3 bases outside the gene matches. The CDR3 region has the DNA TGTGCCAGCAGCTTAGTAGGCGGGGGGACAGATACGCAGTATTTT. This translates into CASSLVGGGTDTQYF.

This clonotype was picked up a small number of times. The rearrangement joins TRBV7-2 to TRBJ1-2; TRBD1 matches at 7 bases. The CDR3 loop spans 15 amino acids. The germline V gene encodes CDR1 SGHTA and CDR2 FQGNSA. With 1 base clipped from V and 2 bases from J, the junction kept 4 bases outside the gene matches. The CDR3 DNA follows: TGTGCCAGCAGCTTAGTTCAGGGGGTAAACTATGGCTACACCTTC. Translated: CASSLVQGVNYGYTF.

The V gene is TRBV21-1, the J gene TRBJ2-2; the table calls TRBD1, which could not be checked here. TRBV21-1 is described as a pseudogene. The CDR3 runs to 14 residues. CDR3 residues: CASSAGTATGELFF. The CDR3 DNA sequence: TGTGCCAGCAGCGCTGGGACAGCTACCGGGGAGCTGTTTTTT.

Only a few counts were recorded for this clonotype. V and J are TRBV7-2 and TRBJ2-1; D gene ambiguous. The CDR3 is 13 amino acids. V was clipped by 6 bases and J by 9 bases, with 15 bases between them. The germline V gene has CDR1 SGHTA and CDR2 FQGNSA. Here the CDR3 reads CASSSVGYSEQFF. The CDR3, as DNA: TGTGCCAGCAGTTCGGTCGGGTATAGTGAGCAGTTCTTC.

The chain has TRBV7-3 and TRBJ1-3, with 9 bases matching TRBD1. The CDR3 has 15 amino acids. V lost 3 bases to trimming and J lost 2 bases; unmatched junction nucleotides: 2. CDR1 and CDR2 from the germline V gene are SGHTA and FQGTGA. The DNA of the CDR3 is TGTGCCAGCAGCTTTACAGGGGGCCCTGGAAACACCATATATTTT. Amino acids: CASSFTGGPGNTIYF.

This clonotype appeared a few times. J is TRBJ1-1 and V is TRBV12-3 or TRBV12-4; D is undetermined. The CDR3 covers 11 residues. Between the trimmed V and J ends, which lost 3 bases and 7 bases, there was a span of 6 bases. The CDR3 loop reads CASSLGSEAFF. The CDR3 DNA sequence: TGTGCCAGCAGTTTGGGTAGTGAAGCTTTCTTT.

The CDR3 DNA follows: TGTGCCAGCAGGACAGAACAGGGGCGGAACACTGAAGCTTTCTTT. Its protein is CASRTEQGRNTEAFF. The chain combines TRBV12-3 or TRBV12-4 with TRBJ1-1; TRBD1 matches at 7 bases. This CDR3 spans 15 amino acids. Unmatched junction bases numbered 8, after V lost 6 bases and J lost 1 base.

This clonotype was detected ten times or more. V and J are TRBV5-1 and TRBJ2-1; 12 positions agree with TRBD2. J lost 6 bases, V lost 1 base, and 5 bases had no gene match. Per the germline V gene, CDR1 is SGHRS and CDR2 is YFSETQ. CDR3 length: 16 residues. The CDR3 sequence: CASSLTSGGFFNEQFF. CDR3 nucleotide sequence: TGCGCCAGCAGCTTGACTAGCGGGGGGTTTTTCAATGAGCAGTTCTTC.

This chain uses TRBV5-1 with TRBJ1-6, with D possibly TRBD1 on 5 matching bases. There are 15 residues in the CDR3. Trimming removed 1 base from V and 6 bases from J, with 11 bases in between. Germline CDR1 reads SGHRS; CDR2 reads YFSETQ. The CDR3 nucleotides read TGCGCCAGCAGCTTGAACATGCAGGGTAATTCACCCCTCCACTTT. This sequence encodes CASSLNMQGNSPLHF.

The CDR3, as DNA: TGCGCCAGCAGCTTGGAACAGGTCGGAAACACCATATATTTT. Protein sequence: CASSLEQVGNTIYF. The V and J genes are TRBV5-1 and TRBJ1-3; D perhaps matches TRBD1 (5 bases). The CDR3 has 14 residues. V was clipped by 0 bases and J by 4 bases, with 8 bases between them. Germline lookup yields CDR1 SGHRS and CDR2 YFSETQ.